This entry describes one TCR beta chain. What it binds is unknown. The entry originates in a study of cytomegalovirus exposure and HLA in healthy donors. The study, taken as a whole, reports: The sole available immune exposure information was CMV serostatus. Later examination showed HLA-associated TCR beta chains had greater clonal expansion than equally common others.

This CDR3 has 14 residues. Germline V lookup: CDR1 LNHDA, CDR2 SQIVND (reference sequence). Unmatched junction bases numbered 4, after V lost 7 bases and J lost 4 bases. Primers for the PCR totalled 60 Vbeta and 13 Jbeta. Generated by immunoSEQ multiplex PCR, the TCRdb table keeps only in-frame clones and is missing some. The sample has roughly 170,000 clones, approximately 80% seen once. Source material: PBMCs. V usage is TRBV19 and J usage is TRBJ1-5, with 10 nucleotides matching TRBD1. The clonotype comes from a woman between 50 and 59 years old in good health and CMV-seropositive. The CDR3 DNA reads TGTGCCAGTAAAAGGACAGGGGGTAATCAGCCCCAGCATTTT. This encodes CASKRTGGNQPQHF. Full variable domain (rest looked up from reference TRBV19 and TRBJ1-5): DGGITQSPKYLFRKEGQNVTLSCEQNLNHDAMYWYRQDPGQGLRLIYYSQIVNDFQKGDIAEGYSVSREKKESFPLTVTSAQKNPTAFYLCASKRTGGNQPQHFGDGTRLSIL.